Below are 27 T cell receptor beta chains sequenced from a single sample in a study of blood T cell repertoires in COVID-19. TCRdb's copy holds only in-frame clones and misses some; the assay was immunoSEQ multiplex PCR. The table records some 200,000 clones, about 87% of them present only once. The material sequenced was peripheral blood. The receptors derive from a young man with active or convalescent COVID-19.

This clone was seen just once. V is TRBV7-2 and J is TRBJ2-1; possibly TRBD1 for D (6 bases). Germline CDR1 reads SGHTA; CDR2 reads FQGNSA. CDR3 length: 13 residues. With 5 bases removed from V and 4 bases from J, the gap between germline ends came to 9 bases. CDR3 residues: CASSADRYNEQFF. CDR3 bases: TGTGCCAGCAGCGCGGACAGATACAATGAGCAGTTCTTC.

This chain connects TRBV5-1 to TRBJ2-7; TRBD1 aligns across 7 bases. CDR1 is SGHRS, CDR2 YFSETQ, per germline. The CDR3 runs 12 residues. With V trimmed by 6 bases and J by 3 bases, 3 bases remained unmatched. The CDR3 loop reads CASTGTDYEQYF. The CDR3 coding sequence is TGCGCCAGCACTGGGACAGACTACGAGCAGTACTTC.

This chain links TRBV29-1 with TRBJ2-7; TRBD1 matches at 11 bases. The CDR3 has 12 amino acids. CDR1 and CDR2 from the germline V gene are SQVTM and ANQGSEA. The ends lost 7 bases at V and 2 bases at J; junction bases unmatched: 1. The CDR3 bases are TGCAGCGCGGGACAGGGGGCCTACGAGCAGTACTTC. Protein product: CSAGQGAYEQYF.

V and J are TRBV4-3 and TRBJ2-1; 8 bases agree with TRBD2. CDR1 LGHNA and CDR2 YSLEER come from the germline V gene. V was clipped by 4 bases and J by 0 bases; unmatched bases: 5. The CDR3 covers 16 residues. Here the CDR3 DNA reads TGCGCCAGCAGCCCCGATAGCGGGACCTCCTACAATGAGCAGTTCTTC. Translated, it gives CASSPDSGTSYNEQFF.

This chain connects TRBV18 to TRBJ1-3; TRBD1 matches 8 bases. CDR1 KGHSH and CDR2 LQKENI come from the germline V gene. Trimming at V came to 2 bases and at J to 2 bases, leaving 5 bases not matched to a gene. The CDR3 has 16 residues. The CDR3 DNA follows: TGTGCCAGCTCACCAACCCTGACAGGGGCTGGAAACACCATATATTTT. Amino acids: CASSPTLTGAGNTIYF.

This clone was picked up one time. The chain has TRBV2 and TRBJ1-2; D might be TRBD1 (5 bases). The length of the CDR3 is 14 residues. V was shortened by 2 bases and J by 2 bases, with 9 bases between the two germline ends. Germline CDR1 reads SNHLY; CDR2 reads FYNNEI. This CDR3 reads CASSELAGNYGYTF. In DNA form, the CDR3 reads TGTGCCAGCAGTGAATTGGCAGGGAACTATGGCTACACCTTC.

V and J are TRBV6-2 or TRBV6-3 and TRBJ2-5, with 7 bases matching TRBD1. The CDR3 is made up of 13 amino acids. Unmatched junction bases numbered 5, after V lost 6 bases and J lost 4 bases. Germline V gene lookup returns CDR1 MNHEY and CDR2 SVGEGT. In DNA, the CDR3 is TGTGCCAGCAGCATACAGGGGAGAGAGACCCAGTACTTC. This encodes CASSIQGRETQYF.

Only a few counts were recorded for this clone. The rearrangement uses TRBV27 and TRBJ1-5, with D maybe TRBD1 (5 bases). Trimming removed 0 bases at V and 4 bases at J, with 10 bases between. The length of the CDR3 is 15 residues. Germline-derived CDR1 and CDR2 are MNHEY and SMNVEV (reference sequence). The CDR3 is CASSLSGGGNQPQHF. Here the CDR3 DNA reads TGTGCCAGCAGTTTATCCGGTGGGGGGAATCAGCCCCAGCATTTT.

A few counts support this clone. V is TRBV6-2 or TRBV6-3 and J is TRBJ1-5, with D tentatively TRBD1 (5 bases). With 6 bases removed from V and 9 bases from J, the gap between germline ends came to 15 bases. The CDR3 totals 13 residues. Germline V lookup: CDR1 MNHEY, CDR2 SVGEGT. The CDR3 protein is CASSQTGERPQHF. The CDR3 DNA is TGTGCCAGCAGCCAGACGGGGGAACGGCCCCAGCATTTT.

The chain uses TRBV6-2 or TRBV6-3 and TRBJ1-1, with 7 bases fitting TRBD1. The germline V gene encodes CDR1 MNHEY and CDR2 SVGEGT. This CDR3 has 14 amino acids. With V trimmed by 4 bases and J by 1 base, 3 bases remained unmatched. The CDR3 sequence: CASSSYRGNTEAFF. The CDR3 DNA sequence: TGTGCCAGCAGTTCCTACAGGGGGAACACTGAAGCTTTCTTT.

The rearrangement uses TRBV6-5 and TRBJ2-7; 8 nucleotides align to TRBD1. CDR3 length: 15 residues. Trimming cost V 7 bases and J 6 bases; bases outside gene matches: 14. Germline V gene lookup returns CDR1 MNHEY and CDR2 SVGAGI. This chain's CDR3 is CASTRDLGTGGEQYV. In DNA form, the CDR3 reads TGTGCCAGCACTAGGGACCTGGGCACAGGGGGCGAGCAGTACGTC.

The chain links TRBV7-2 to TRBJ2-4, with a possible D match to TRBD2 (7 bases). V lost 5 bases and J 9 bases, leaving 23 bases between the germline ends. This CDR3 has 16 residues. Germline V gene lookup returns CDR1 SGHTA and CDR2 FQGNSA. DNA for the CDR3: TGTGCCAGCAGCCTCGCCAGGGGAGCGGGACCCAGCATTCAGTACTTC. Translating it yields CASSLARGAGPSIQYF. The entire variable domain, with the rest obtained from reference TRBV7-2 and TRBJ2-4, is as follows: GAGVSQSPSNKVTEKGKDVELRCDPISGHTALYWYRQSLGQGLEFLIYFQGNSAPDKSGLPSDRFSAERTGGSVSTLTIQRTQQEDSAVYLCASSLARGAGPSIQYFGAGTRLSVL.

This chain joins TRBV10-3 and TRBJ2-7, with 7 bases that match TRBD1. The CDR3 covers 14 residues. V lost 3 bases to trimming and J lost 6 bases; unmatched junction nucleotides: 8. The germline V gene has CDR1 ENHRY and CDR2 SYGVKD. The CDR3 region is CAISEGPTGSEQYF. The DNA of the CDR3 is TGTGCCATCAGTGAAGGGCCGACAGGGTCCGAGCAGTACTTC.

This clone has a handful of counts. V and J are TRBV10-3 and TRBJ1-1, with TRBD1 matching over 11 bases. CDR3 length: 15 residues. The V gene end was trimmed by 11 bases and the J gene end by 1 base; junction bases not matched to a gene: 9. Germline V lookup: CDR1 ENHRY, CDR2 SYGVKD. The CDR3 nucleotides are TGTGCCGCCACCGGGACAGGGGGAGAGAACACTGAAGCTTTCTTT. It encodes CAATGTGGENTEAFF.

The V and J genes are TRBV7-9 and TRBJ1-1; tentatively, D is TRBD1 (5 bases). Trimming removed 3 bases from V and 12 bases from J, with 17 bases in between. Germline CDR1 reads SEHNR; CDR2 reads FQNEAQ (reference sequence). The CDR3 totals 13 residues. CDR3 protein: CASSFVQGSETFF. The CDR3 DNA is TGTGCCAGCAGCTTTGTGCAGGGATCTGAGACTTTCTTT.

In DNA form, the CDR3 reads TGTGCCACCGGACTAGCGGGGAGCTACAATGAGCAGTTCTTC. Its protein is CATGLAGSYNEQFF. The chain couples TRBV25-1 to TRBJ2-1; TRBD2 agrees at 12 bases. CDR3 length: 14 residues. V dropped 10 bases and J dropped 3; count of bases not matched to a gene: 4. Germline CDR1 is MGHDK and CDR2 is SYGVNS.

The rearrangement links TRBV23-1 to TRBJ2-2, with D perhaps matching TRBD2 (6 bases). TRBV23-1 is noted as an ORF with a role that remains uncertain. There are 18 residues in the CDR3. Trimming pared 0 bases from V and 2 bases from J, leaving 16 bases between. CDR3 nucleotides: TGCGCCAGCAGTCAATCCAGATCCGGGACTTCAAACACCGGGGAGCTGTTTTTT. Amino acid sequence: CASSQSRSGTSNTGELFF.

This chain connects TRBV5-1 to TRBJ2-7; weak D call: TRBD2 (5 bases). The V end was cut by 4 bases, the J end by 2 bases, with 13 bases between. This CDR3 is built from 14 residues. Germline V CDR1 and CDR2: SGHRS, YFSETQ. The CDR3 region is CASSPGGSPYEQYF. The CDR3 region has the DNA TGCGCCAGCAGCCCTGGAGGTAGTCCCTACGAGCAGTACTTC.

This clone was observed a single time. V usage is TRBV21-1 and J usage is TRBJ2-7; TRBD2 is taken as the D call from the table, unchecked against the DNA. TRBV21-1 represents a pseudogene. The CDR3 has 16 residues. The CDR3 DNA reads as TGTGCCAGCAGCAACCAAACGACTGGGGAGTCCTACGAGCAGTACGTC. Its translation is CASSNQTTGESYEQYV.

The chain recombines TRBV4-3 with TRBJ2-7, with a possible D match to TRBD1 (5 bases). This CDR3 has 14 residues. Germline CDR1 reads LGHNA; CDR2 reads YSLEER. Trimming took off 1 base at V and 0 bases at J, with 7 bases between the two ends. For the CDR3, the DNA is TGCGCCAGCAGCCAAGTAGGGGACTCCTACGAGCAGTACTTC. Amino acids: CASSQVGDSYEQYF.

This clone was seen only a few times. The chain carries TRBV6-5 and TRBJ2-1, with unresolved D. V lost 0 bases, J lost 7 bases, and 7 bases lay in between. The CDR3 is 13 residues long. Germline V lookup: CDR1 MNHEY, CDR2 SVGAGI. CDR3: CASSYSSSNEQFF. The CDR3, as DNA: TGTGCCAGCAGTTACTCGTCCAGTAATGAGCAGTTCTTC.

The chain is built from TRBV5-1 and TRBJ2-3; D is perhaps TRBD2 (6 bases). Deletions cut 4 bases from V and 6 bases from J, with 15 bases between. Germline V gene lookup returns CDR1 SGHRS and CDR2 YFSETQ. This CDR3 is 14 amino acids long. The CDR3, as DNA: TGCGCCAGCAGCACCCGGACTATTTTGGATACGCAGTATTTT. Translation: CASSTRTILDTQYF.

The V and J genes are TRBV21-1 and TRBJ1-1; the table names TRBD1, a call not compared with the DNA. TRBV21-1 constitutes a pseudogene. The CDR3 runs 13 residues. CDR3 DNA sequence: TGTGCCAGCAGCAAAGGGGGCGGCACTGAAGCTTTCTTT. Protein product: CASSKGGGTEAFF.

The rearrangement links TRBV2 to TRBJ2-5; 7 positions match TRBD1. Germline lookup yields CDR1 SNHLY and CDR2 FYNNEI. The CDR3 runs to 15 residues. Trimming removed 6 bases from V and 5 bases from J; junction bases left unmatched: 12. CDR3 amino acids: CASRDRTGPWETQYF. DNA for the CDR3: TGTGCCAGCAGAGACCGGACAGGCCCTTGGGAGACCCAGTACTTC.

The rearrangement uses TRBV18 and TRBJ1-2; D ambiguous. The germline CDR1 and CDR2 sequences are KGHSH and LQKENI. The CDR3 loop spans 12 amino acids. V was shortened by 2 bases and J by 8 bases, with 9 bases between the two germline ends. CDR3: CASSPTTGGYTF. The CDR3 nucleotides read TGTGCCAGCTCACCAACGACCGGGGGCTACACCTTC.

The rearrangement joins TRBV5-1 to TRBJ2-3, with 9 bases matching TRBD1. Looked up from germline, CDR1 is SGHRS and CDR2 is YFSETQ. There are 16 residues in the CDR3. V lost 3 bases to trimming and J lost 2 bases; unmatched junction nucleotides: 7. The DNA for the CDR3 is TGCGCCAGCAGCTCCGGGACAGGGACTTACACAGATACGCAGTATTTT. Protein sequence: CASSSGTGTYTDTQYF.

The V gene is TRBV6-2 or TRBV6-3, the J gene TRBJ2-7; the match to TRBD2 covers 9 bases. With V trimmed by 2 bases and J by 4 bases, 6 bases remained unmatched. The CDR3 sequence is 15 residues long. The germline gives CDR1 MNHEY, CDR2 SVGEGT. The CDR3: CASSYRASGKYEQYF. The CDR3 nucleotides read TGTGCCAGCAGTTACCGGGCTAGCGGGAAGTACGAGCAGTACTTC.